Sequencing of this T cell receptor beta chain was carried out in a study of PD-1 blockade in classical Hodgkin lymphoma. Study-level findings and limits: Differences between repertoires have undefined causes, possibly disease activity or prior therapy. Before treatment, TCR diversity in newly diagnosed patients was reportedly lower than in healthy donors.

Generated by immunoSEQ multiplex PCR, the TCRdb table keeps only in-frame clones and is missing some. The sample holds about 16,000 clones; 85% are singletons and the top ten take 1%. Every patient had relapsed following autologous stem cell transplantation, and cohorts differed in brentuximab vedotin exposure. Magnetic negative selection of thawed PBMCs was the method by which CD4+ T cells were purified. Progressive disease, partial response or complete response was each patient's best response. This clone was seen once. The antigen remains unidentified. This specimen was CD4+ T cells from blood, taken at baseline. The sequence was obtained from a human donor with classical Hodgkin lymphoma.

The CDR3 sequence: CASSLMAGGEDTQYF. In DNA, the CDR3 is TGTGCCAGCAGTTTGATGGCGGGAGGGGAAGATACGCAGTATTTT. V and J are TRBV28 and TRBJ2-3; 9 nucleotides agree with TRBD2. The V segment lost 3 bases and the J segment 5 bases; nucleotides outside the gene matches: 6. Germline lookup yields CDR1 MDHEN and CDR2 SYDVKM. This CDR3 contains 15 residues. The variable domain in full, completed from reference TRBV28 and TRBJ2-3, reads DVKVTQSSRYLVKRTGEKVFLECVQDMDHENMFWYRQDPGLGLRLIYFSYDVKMKEKGDIPEGYSVSREKKERFSLILESASTNQTSMYLCASSLMAGGEDTQYFGPGTRLTVL.